This T cell receptor beta chain was identified in a study of CD8+CD57+ T cells in acquired aplastic anemia. Overall study context: The average for DNA from sorted CD4+ and CD8+ cells was around 3.4 ug.

Comments on this clonotype: Its antigen is undetermined. A much larger clone differs by one base, so this may be a read error. The CDR3 end shows no conserved phenylalanine or tryptophan, and so a read error is likely.

An expansion of CD8+CD57+ cells by flow cytometry had been shown in patients chosen for sequencing. Acquired aplastic anemia of severe grade affected all patients. General study findings and limits: CD8+ Simpson's diversity did not differ significantly between patients and controls. In common between the patients and the controls were around 29 CD8+ CDR3 sequences.

The study profiled TCR beta VDJ and CDR3 using genomic DNA as template. TCRdb itself ran the reads through MiXCR, one entry per CDR3 protein. In the table there are 250,000 to 350,000 distinct CDR3 sequences, 45% to 65% of which are singletons. Source material: sorted CD4+, CD8+, or CD8+CD57+ T cells (not recorded which) from PBMCs. The receptor comes from a human donor with aplastic anemia.

For the CDR3, the DNA is TGCGCCAGCAGTGCTGGTCTCTCTCTGGATTACGAGCAGTACTTA. Protein product: CASSAGLSLDYEQYL. The chain couples TRBV10-1 to TRBJ2-7; no reliable D call. The germline gives CDR1 WNHNN, CDR2 SYGVQD (reference sequence). CDR3 length: 15 amino acids. Trimming took 4 bases from V and 4 from J, leaving 17 bases between them.